The 11 T cell receptor beta chains presented below share a single source sample, sequenced in a study of blood T cell repertoires in COVID-19. TCRdb keeps only in-frame clones here, not all; method: immunoSEQ multiplex PCR. The table has just under 250,000 clones, 70% to 90% seen once; the top ten hold just over 3%. Sequenced sample: peripheral blood. The origin of the receptors is a woman in her twenties or thirties who had recovered from COVID-19.

V and J are TRBV7-2 and TRBJ2-7; D is unresolved. V lost 5 bases, J lost 2 bases, and 10 bases lay in between. Looked up from germline, CDR1 is SGHTA and CDR2 is FQGNSA. The length of the CDR3 is 13 residues. The CDR3 nucleotides read TGTGCCAGCAGCCCTCCGGTGACCTACGAGCAGTACTTC. Translation gives CASSPPVTYEQYF.

The chain combines TRBV4-3 with TRBJ2-7; 9 bases match TRBD1. CDR3 size: 15 residues. Trimming removed 0 bases from V and 7 bases from J; junction bases left unmatched: 7. Germline CDR1 and CDR2: LGHNA and YSLEER. The DNA for the CDR3 is TGCGCCAGCAGCCAAGAGTTACAGGGGGCGCGGGAGCAGTACTTC. The encoded protein is CASSQELQGAREQYF.

The rearrangement joins TRBV7-3 to TRBJ2-2; 9 bases are shared with TRBD1. CDR1 is SGHTA, CDR2 FQGTGA, per germline. The CDR3 extends over 14 amino acids. V shed 0 bases, J shed 9 bases, and the junction held 2 bases outside the gene matches. The CDR3 DNA follows: TGTGCCAGCAGCTTAACGGGGACAGGGAGGGAGCTGTTTTTT. As protein: CASSLTGTGRELFF.

This clone was counted a single time. This chain connects TRBV5-1 to TRBJ2-2; 10 bases match TRBD1. Unmatched junction bases numbered 5, after V lost 4 bases and J lost 8 bases. The germline gives CDR1 SGHRS, CDR2 YFSETQ. The CDR3 loop spans 14 amino acids. In nucleotides, the CDR3 is TGCGCCAGCAGCGGGACAGGGGCCTCGGGGGAGCTGTTTTTT. It encodes CASSGTGASGELFF.

The chain is built from TRBV10-1 and TRBJ2-5; D uncertain. This CDR3 is 13 amino acids long. CDR1 is WNHNN, CDR2 SYGVQD, per germline (reference sequence). Trimming took off 4 bases at V and 2 bases at J, with 8 bases between the two ends. CDR3 DNA: TGCGCCAGCAGTGGAGAAGTTCAAGAGACCCAGTACTTC. The encoded protein is CASSGEVQETQYF.

This chain uses TRBV9 with TRBJ1-6, with a possible D match to TRBD1 (5 bases). V lost 4 bases and J lost 7, with 12 bases in between. The CDR3 sequence is 14 residues long. Germline lookup yields CDR1 SGDLS and CDR2 YYNGEE. This CDR3 is CASSPGAVNSPLHF. The CDR3 nucleotides are TGTGCCAGCAGCCCTGGGGCGGTAAATTCACCCCTCCACTTT.

Details on this clone: Mismatch with germline at one junction end may stem from a read error. The chain uses TRBV10-3 and TRBJ1-2, with D unclear. CDR1 and CDR2 (germline): ENHRY, SYGVKD. This CDR3 is built from 12 residues. For the CDR3, the DNA is TGTGCCATCAGTGAGGTTGAGGGTGAGCTTGGATTC. It specifies CAISEVEGELGF.

This chain links TRBV5-6 with TRBJ1-1; TRBD1 matches 8 bases. The CDR3 runs 15 residues. Losses at the gene ends were 4 bases for V and 4 bases for J; bases not matched to a gene: 9. Germline CDR1 is SGHDT and CDR2 is YYEEEE. Here the CDR3 reads CASSASGTGGTEAFF. In nucleotides, the CDR3 is TGTGCCAGCAGCGCCTCCGGGACAGGAGGCACTGAAGCTTTCTTT.

This chain uses TRBV19 with TRBJ1-2; D uncertain. The CDR3 has 11 amino acids. CDR1 and CDR2 from the germline V gene are LNHDA and SQIVND (reference sequence). V was pared by 7 bases and J by 7 bases, with 10 bases between. The CDR3 reads CASINAAGYTF. The DNA of the CDR3 is TGTGCCAGTATCAATGCGGCTGGCTACACCTTC.

The chain uses TRBV4-3 and TRBJ1-2; D might be TRBD1 (5 bases). Germline lookup yields CDR1 LGHNA and CDR2 YSLEER. V lost 0 bases, J lost 4 bases, and 18 bases lay in between. The CDR3 loop spans 17 amino acids. The CDR3 here is CASSQDLRLGGAYGYTF. DNA of the CDR3: TGCGCCAGCAGCCAAGATCTAAGGTTGGGAGGGGCCTATGGCTACACCTTC.

The gene calls are TRBV11-2 and TRBJ2-3, with D possibly being TRBD2 (5 bases). Germline V gives CDR1 SGHAT, CDR2 FQNNGV. There are 16 residues in the CDR3. V was cut by 1 base and J by 2 bases, with 13 bases left in between. The CDR3 loop is CASSLGASLVTDTQYF. In DNA form, the CDR3 reads TGTGCCAGCAGCTTAGGGGCTAGCTTGGTCACAGATACGCAGTATTTT.